Each of the 5 T cell receptor beta chains below was sequenced from the same sample in a study of naive and memory T cell subsets. Both TRBC1 and TRBC2 were covered by a beta constant-region primer of two equimolar oligonucleotides. From the UMI-ligation and nested PCR reads, TCRdb called clonotypes with MiXCR, one entry per CDR3 protein. The table shows 140,000 to 150,000 distinct CDR3 sequences, with over 15% occurring only once. The specimen was naive CD4+ T cells from blood. The receptors stem from a human donor in good health.

This clonotype was observed a handful of times. The gene calls are TRBV20-1 and TRBJ2-7; 7 nucleotides align to TRBD1. This CDR3 contains 15 residues. Germline-derived CDR1 and CDR2 are DFQATT and SNEGSKA (reference sequence). The V gene end was trimmed by 5 bases and the J gene end by 9 bases; junction bases not matched to a gene: 19. The CDR3 DNA reads as TGCAGTGCTCCCGCGTTGACAGGGTACTCTCTCGGGCAGTACTTC. As protein: CSAPALTGYSLGQYF.

This clonotype was detected only a few times. The CDR3 DNA follows: TGCAGTGCTCCTACCCGCGGTAGCGGGAACACAGATACGCAGTATTTT. The encoded protein is CSAPTRGSGNTDTQYF. The rearrangement links TRBV20-1 to TRBJ2-3; TRBD2 agrees at 8 bases. V gave up 5 bases and J gave up 2 bases; unmatched junction bases: 12. Germline V gene sequence: CDR1 DFQATT, CDR2 SNEGSKA (reference sequence). The CDR3 spans 16 residues.

The V gene is TRBV21-1, the J gene TRBJ2-5; the table's TRBD2 call for D was not verified on the DNA. TRBV21-1 is recorded as a pseudogene. This CDR3 comprises 10 residues. This chain's CDR3 is CASSEGTQYF. The DNA for the CDR3 is TGTGCCAGCAGCGAGGGGACCCAGTACTTC.

The chain links TRBV7-2 to TRBJ1-3; the D is unclear. CDR3 length equals 14 residues. Germline V gene data show CDR1 as SGHTA and CDR2 as FQGNSA. V was trimmed by 3 bases and J by 2 bases, leaving 8 bases between them. The CDR3 coding sequence is TGTGCCAGCAGCTTCTCCAGCCCTGGAAACACCATATATTTT. Translating it yields CASSFSSPGNTIYF.

This clonotype was seen only a few times. The chain recombines TRBV20-1 with TRBJ2-1, with 9 bases aligning to TRBD2. The CDR3 extends over 18 amino acids. Germline V CDR1 and CDR2: DFQATT, SNEGSKA (reference sequence). The junction had 13 bases not matched to a gene; V was cut back by 1 base and J by 3 bases. The CDR3 spells CSARVTHPAGGYYNEQFF. In DNA, the CDR3 is TGCAGTGCTAGAGTTACCCACCCAGCGGGAGGTTACTACAATGAGCAGTTCTTC.